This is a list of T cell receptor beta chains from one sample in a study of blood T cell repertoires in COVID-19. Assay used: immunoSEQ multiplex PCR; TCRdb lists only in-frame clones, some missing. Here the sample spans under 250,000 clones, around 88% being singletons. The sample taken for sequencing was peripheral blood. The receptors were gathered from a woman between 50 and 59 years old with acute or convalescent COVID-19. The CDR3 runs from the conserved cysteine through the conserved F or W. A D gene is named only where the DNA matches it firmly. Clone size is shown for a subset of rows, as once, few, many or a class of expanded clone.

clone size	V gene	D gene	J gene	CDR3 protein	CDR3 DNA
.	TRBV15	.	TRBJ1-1	CATSRDLVSPTEAFF	TGTGCCACCAGCAGAGATCTAGTCAGTCCCACTGAAGCTTTCTTT
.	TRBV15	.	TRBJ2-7	CATSREAAVWEQYF	TGTGCCACCAGCAGAGAAGCGGCCGTGTGGGAGCAGTACTTC
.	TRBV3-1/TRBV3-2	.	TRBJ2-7	CASSRRGRPAYEQYF	TGTGCCAGCAGCCGCCGAGGTAGGCCAGCCTACGAGCAGTACTTC
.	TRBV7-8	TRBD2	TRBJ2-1	CASSLVAGEGRNEQFF	TGTGCCAGCAGCTTAGTGGCGGGAGAAGGTCGAAATGAGCAGTTCTTC
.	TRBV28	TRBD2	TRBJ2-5	CASIAGAGETQYF	TGTGCCAGCATAGCGGGAGCAGGCGAGACCCAGTACTTC
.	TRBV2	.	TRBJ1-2	CASSDSGAGYGYTF	TGTGCCAGCAGTGATTCAGGGGCGGGCTATGGCTACACCTTC
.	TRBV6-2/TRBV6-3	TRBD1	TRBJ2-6	CASSTPDRAYRANVLTF	TGTGCCAGCAGTACCCCGGACAGGGCGTATCGGGCCAACGTCCTGACTTTC
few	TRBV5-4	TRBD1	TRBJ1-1	CASSPGQMNTEAFF	TGTGCCAGCAGCCCGGGACAGATGAACACTGAAGCTTTCTTT
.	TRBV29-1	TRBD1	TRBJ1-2	CTAGTGITGDYGYTF	TGCACTGCCGGGACAGGGATAACTGGCGACTATGGCTACACCTTC
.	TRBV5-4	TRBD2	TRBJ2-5	CASSPSAGREETQYF	TGTGCCAGCAGCCCATCCGCCGGGAGGGAAGAGACCCAGTACTTC
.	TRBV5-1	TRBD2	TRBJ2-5	CAFPGTSVQTQYF	TGCGCCTTCCCCGGGACTAGTGTACAGACCCAGTACTTC
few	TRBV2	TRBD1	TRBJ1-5	CASSAGGIESNQPQHF	TGTGCCAGCAGTGCAGGGGGGATAGAGAGCAATCAGCCCCAGCATTTT
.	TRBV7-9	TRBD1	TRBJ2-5	CASSNRDRARETQYF	TGTGCCAGCAGCAACCGGGACAGGGCTCGAGAGACCCAGTACTTC
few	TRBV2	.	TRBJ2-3	CATKRVGSTDTQYF	TGTGCCACCAAGAGGGTCGGGAGCACAGATACGCAGTATTTT
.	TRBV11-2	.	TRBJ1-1	CASSLEGDIYTEAFF	TGTGCCAGCAGCTTAGAGGGGGACATTTACACTGAAGCTTTCTTT
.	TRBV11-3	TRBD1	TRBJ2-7	CASSPGRGHPYEQYF	TGTGCCAGCAGCCCGGGCAGGGGGCATCCCTACGAGCAGTACTTC
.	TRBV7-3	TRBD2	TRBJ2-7	CASSFTSGSNYEQYF	TGTGCCAGCAGCTTTACTAGCGGGAGTAACTACGAGCAGTACTTC
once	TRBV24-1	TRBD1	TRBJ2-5	CATSDTTGDYVETQYF	TGTGCCACCAGTGACACGACAGGGGATTACGTAGAGACCCAGTACTTC
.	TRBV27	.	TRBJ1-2	CATRGAGDYGYTF	TGTGCCACCCGGGGGGCGGGGGACTATGGCTACACCTTC
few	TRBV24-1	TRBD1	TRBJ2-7	CATSDPGQGYYEQYF	TGTGCCACCAGTGACCCGGGACAGGGCTACTACGAGCAGTACTTC
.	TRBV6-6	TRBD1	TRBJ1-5	CAIRGQINQPQHF	TGTGCCATACGGGGACAGATCAATCAGCCCCAGCATTTT
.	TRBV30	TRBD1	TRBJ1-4	CACLQGVDEKLFF	TGTGCCTGCCTACAGGGGGTCGATGAAAAACTGTTTTTT
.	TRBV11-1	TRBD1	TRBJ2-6	CASSFDRVTGANVLTF	TGTGCCAGCAGCTTCGACAGGGTTACTGGGGCCAACGTCCTGACTTTC
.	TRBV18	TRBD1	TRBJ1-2	CASSPLDRGGYGYTF	TGTGCCAGCTCCCCACTAGACAGGGGTGGCTATGGCTACACCTTC
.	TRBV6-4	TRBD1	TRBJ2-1	CASSVGQGLGSEQFF	TGTGCCAGCAGTGTGGGACAGGGATTGGGTAGTGAGCAGTTCTTC
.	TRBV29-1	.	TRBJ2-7	CSVNGPTGASYEQYF	TGCAGCGTCAACGGACCGACTGGGGCCTCCTACGAGCAGTACTTC
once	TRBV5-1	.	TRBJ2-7	CASSPGWEVINGEQYF	TGCGCCAGCAGCCCGGGATGGGAGGTCATAAACGGAGAGCAGTACTTC
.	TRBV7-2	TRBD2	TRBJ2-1	CASSLGRTSRVEQFF	TGTGCCAGCAGCTTAGGTAGGACTAGTCGGGTTGAGCAGTTCTTC
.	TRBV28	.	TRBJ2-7	CASRFGSSEQYF	TGTGCCAGCCGTTTCGGGAGTTCCGAGCAGTACTTC
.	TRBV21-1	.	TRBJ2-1	CASSKGASGRVGEQFF	TGTGCCAGCAGCAAAGGGGCTAGCGGGAGAGTAGGTGAGCAGTTCTTC
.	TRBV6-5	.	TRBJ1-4	CASSYPTAQSNEKLFF	TGTGCCAGCAGTTACCCGACGGCACAGTCTAATGAAAAACTGTTTTTT
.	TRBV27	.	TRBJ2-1	CASSYSQSSYNEQFF	TGTGCCAGCAGTTATAGCCAGTCCTCCTACAATGAGCAGTTCTTC
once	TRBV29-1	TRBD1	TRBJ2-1	CSVHPGQVYEQFF	TGCAGCGTCCACCCGGGACAGGTCTATGAGCAGTTCTTC
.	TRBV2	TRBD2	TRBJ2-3	CASTTASGRGPGTQYF	TGTGCCAGCACCACGGCTAGCGGGAGGGGACCAGGTACGCAGTATTTT
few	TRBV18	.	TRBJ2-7	CASSPQQGRINYEQYF	TGTGCCAGCTCACCACAACAGGGTAGAATCAACTACGAGCAGTACTTC
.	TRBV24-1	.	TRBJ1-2	CATSDRTFGYGYTF	TGTGCCACCAGTGACCGGACTTTCGGATATGGCTACACCTTC
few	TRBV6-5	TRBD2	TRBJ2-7	CASSYSTSGSYEQYF	TGTGCCAGCAGTTACTCGACTAGCGGCTCCTACGAGCAGTACTTC
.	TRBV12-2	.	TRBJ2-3	CASRLAQSGGPTDTQYF	TGTGCAAGTCGCTTAGCCCAATCGGGAGGGCCCACAGATACGCAGTATTTT
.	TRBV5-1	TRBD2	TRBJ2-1	CASSLGTSGSSYNEQFF	TGCGCCAGCAGCTTGGGGACTAGCGGGAGTTCCTACAATGAGCAGTTCTTC
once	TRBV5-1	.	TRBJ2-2	CASSTHPGSGTGELFF	TGCGCCAGCAGCACCCACCCAGGGTCGGGCACCGGGGAGCTGTTTTTT
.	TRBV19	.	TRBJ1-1	CASSSDTVINTEAFF	TGTGCCAGTAGTTCAGACACGGTGATAAACACTGAAGCTTTCTTT
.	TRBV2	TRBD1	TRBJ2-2	CASSDNRGNSGELFF	TGTGCCAGCAGTGATAACAGGGGAAATTCCGGGGAGCTGTTTTTT
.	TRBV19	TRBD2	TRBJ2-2	CATRGTSGTNPGTGELFF	TGTGCCACCCGCGGGACTAGCGGGACCAACCCGGGCACCGGGGAGCTGTTTTTT
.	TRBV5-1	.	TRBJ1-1	CASSRGRGAEFAEAFF	TGCGCCAGCAGCCGTGGCCGAGGTGCCGAATTCGCTGAAGCTTTCTTT
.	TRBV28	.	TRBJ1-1	CASTAGYTEAFF	TGTGCCAGCACCGCAGGGTACACTGAAGCTTTCTTT
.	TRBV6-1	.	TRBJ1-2	CASSEAPVRRNYGYTF	TGTGCCAGCAGTGAAGCCCCCGTGAGGCGGAACTATGGCTACACCTTC
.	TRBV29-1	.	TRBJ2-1	CSVETSSSYNEQFF	TGCAGCGTTGAGACTTCTTCCTCCTACAATGAGCAGTTCTTC
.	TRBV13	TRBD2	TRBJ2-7	CASSLSGGSTYEQYF	TGTGCCAGCAGCCTAAGCGGGGGATCGACCTACGAGCAGTACTTC
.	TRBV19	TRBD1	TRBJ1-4	CASTDPGQGGEKLFF	TGTGCCAGTACCGACCCGGGACAGGGCGGTGAAAAACTGTTTTTT
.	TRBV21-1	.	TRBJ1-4	CASRGARTNEKLFF	TGTGCCAGCAGGGGGGCGCGGACTAATGAAAAACTGTTTTTT
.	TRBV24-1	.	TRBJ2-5	CATAWGEETQYF	TGTGCCACCGCGTGGGGGGAAGAGACCCAGTACTTC
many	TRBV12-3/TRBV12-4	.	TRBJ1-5	CASRLQGPQHF	TGTGCCAGCAGACTCCAGGGGCCCCAGCATTTT
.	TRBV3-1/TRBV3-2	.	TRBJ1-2	CASSQRSRGGGYGYTF	TGTGCCAGCAGCCAAAGGTCACGGGGCGGGGGCTATGGCTACACCTTC